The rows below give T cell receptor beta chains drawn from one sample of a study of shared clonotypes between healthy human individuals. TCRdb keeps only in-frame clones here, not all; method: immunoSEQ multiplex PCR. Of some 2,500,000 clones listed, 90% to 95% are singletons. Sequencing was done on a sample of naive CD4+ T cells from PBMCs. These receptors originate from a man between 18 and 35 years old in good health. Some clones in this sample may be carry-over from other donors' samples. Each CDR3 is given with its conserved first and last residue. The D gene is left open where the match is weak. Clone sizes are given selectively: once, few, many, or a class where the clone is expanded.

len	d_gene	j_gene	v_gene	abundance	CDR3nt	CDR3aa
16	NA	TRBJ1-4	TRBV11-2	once	TGTGCCAGCAGCGTCTCCGGGCCTCCCCGTTGGGAAAAACTGTTTTTT	CASSVSGPPRWEKLFF
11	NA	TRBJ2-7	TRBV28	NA	TGTGCCAGCAAATCCAACTACGAGCAGTACTTC	CASKSNYEQYF
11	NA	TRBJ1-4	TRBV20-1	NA	TGCAGTGCTACCACCAGTGAAAAACTGTTTTTT	CSATTSEKLFF
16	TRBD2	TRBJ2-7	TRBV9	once	TGTGCCAGCAGCGTATTGCCATGGACTAGCCCCTCCGAGCAGTACTTC	CASSVLPWTSPSEQYF
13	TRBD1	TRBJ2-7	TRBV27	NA	TGTGCCAGCAGTCCCGGACAGGCCGGCGAGCAGTACTTC	CASSPGQAGEQYF
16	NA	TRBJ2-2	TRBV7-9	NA	TGTGCCAGCAGCTTAGCGGCTAGCAGTTACACCGGGGAGCTGTTTTTT	CASSLAASSYTGELFF
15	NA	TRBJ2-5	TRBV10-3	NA	TGTGCCATCAGTCCCCTGGGGCAGGGTGGGGAGACCCAGTACTTC	CAISPLGQGGETQYF
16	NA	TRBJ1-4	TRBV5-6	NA	TGTGCCAGCAGCTTTGTCCCACAGGGAGGTAATGAAAAACTGTTTTTT	CASSFVPQGGNEKLFF
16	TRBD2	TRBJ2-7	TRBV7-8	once	TGTGCCAGCAGCTTAACTAGCGGGAGGGCCGAAGGGGAGCAGTACTTC	CASSLTSGRAEGEQYF
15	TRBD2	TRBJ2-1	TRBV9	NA	TGTGCCAGCAGCGTACAAGCTAGCGGGCACAATGAGCAGTTCTTC	CASSVQASGHNEQFF
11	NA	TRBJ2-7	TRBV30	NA	TGTGCCTGGAGTTCGACCTACGAGCAGTACTTC	CAWSSTYEQYF
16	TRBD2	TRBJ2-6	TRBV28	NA	TGTGCCAGCAGCCCGGGGGGGGCGACCGGGGCCAACGTCCTGACTTTC	CASSPGGATGANVLTF
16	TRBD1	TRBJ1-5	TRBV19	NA	TGTGCCAGTAGTATCCCACAGGGGGTCCAGTATCAGCCCCAGCATTTT	CASSIPQGVQYQPQHF
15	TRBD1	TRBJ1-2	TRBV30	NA	TGTGCCTGGAGGACCATCGGGACAGGGAACTATGGCTACACCTTC	CAWRTIGTGNYGYTF
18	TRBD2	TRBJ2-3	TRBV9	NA	TGTGCCAGCAGCGTAGGAACTAGCGGGAGGGCCGAGACAGATACGCAGTATTTT	CASSVGTSGRAETDTQYF
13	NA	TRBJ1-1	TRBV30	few	TGTGCCTGGAGTGTACGAGGGCCCACTGAAGCTTTCTTT	CAWSVRGPTEAFF
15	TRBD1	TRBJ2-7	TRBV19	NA	TGTGCCAGTAGTCTCTCCGGGACAGGCTCCTACGAGCAGTACTTC	CASSLSGTGSYEQYF
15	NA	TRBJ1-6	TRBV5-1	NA	TGCGCCAGCAGCTTGGGGACATGGGATAATTCACCCCTCCACTTT	CASSLGTWDNSPLHF
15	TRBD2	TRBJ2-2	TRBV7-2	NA	TGTGCCAGCAGCAAGGGACTAGCCAGGACCGGGGAGCTGTTTTTT	CASSKGLARTGELFF
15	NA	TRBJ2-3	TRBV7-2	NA	TGTGCCAGCAGCTTAGGTTCCCAGGGTCAAAATACGCAGTATTTT	CASSLGSQGQNTQYF
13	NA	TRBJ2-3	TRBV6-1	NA	TGTGCCAGCGGTGTCGAGAGGGAGGATACGCAGTATTTT	CASGVEREDTQYF
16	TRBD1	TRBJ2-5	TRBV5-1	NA	TGCGCCAGCAGCTTAACAGGGGGCGAACGGCGGGGGACCCAGTACTTC	CASSLTGGERRGTQYF
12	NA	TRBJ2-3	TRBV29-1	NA	TGCAGCGTTTCCGAAGGGACAGATACGCAGTATTTT	CSVSEGTDTQYF
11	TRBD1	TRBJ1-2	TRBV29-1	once	TGCAGCGCAGGGACAGACTATGGCTACACCTTC	CSAGTDYGYTF
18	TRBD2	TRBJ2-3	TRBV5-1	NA	TGCGCCAGCAGCTTGGAGGTGGCTAGCGGGCCTTTGGGGGATACGCAGTATTTT	CASSLEVASGPLGDTQYF
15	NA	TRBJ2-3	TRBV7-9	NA	TGTGCCAGCGCCTGGGGGGGCACTAGCACAGATACGCAGTATTTT	CASAWGGTSTDTQYF
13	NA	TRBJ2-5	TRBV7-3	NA	TGTGCCAGCAGCCCCGGTCCCCAAGAGACCCAGTACTTC	CASSPGPQETQYF
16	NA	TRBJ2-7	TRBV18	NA	TGTGCCAGCTCACCACCCGGTAATAGGGTCACCTACGAGCAGTACTTC	CASSPPGNRVTYEQYF
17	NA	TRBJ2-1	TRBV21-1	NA	TGTGCCAGCAGCGCCGGCGGGTCGCTCCTCTCCTACAATGAGCAGTTCTTC	CASSAGGSLLSYNEQFF
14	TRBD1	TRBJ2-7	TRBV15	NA	TGTGCCACCAGCAGTCGACAGGGGGCGAACGAGCAGTACTTC	CATSSRQGANEQYF
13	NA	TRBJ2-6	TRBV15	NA	TGTGCCACCAGCCAATCTGGGGCCAACGTCCTGACTTTC	CATSQSGANVLTF
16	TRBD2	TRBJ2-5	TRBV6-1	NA	TGTGCCAGCAGTGAAGCGCTTCAGGGAGGGCAAGAGACCCAGTACTTC	CASSEALQGGQETQYF
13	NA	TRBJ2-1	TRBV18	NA	TGTGCCAGCTCACCCATGAGTGCCAATGAGCAGTTCTTC	CASSPMSANEQFF
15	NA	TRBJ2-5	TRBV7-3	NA	TGTGCCAGCAGCTCAAATGGGGGATCGGCAGAGACCCAGTACTTC	CASSSNGGSAETQYF
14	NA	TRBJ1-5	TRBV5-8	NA	TGTGCCAGCAGCCCGGGGAGCCTTGGGCAGCCCCAGCATTTT	CASSPGSLGQPQHF
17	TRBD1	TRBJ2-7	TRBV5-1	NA	TGCGCCAGCAGCATATTCATTGGGGACAGTTCTACCTACGAGCAGTACTTC	CASSIFIGDSSTYEQYF
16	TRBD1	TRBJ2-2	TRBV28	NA	TGTGCCAGCAGTTCAACCGGGACAGTACACACCGGGGAGCTGTTTTTT	CASSSTGTVHTGELFF
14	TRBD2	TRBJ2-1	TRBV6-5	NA	TGTGCCAGCAGCCCATACCTAGCGGGAGGTGAGCAGTTCTTC	CASSPYLAGGEQFF
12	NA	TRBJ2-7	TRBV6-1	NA	TGTGCCAGCAGTGTCCACTCCTACGAGCAGTACTTC	CASSVHSYEQYF
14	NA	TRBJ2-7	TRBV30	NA	TGTGCCTGGAGGTGGGGGCCTTTATCCTACGAGCAGTACTTC	CAWRWGPLSYEQYF
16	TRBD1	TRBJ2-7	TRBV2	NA	TGTGCCAGCAGTGCAGGACAGGGGATGGGGACCTACGAGCAGTACTTC	CASSAGQGMGTYEQYF
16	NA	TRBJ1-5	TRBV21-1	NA	TGTGCCAGCAGCAAAGGACTTAAGGCGGGACCTCAGCCCCAGCATTTT	CASSKGLKAGPQPQHF